The 27 T cell receptor beta chains given below trace back to one sample, sequenced in a study of shared clonotypes between healthy human individuals. Profiled with immunoSEQ multiplex PCR; TCRdb holds only in-frame clones, not every one. Found here are more than 2,000,000 clones, roughly 92% of them singletons; the top ten hold more than 0.12%. Specimen: naive CD4+ T cells sorted from blood. Specified subset: CD45RA+ positively selected. These receptors were taken from a young man in good health.

V usage is TRBV5-1 and J usage is TRBJ2-7, with TRBD1 matching over 9 bases. This CDR3 contains 16 residues. J gave up 0 bases and V 4 bases, and 8 bases lay outside the gene matches. CDR1 is SGHRS, CDR2 YFSETQ, per germline. The CDR3 protein is CASSRSQGASSYEQYF. CDR3 sequence (DNA): TGCGCCAGCAGCAGGTCACAGGGGGCGAGCTCCTACGAGCAGTACTTC.

The V and J genes are TRBV6-5 and TRBJ1-2, with 9 bases lining up with TRBD1. CDR3 length: 14 residues. With V trimmed by 5 bases and J by 4 bases, 5 bases remained unmatched. Looked up from germline, CDR1 is MNHEY and CDR2 is SVGAGI. In DNA form, the CDR3 reads TGTGCCAGCAGTAGGTCGGGACAGGGCTATGGCTACACCTTC. This encodes CASSRSGQGYGYTF.

The chain joins TRBV5-6 to TRBJ2-7; no reliable D call. Trimming stripped 4 bases from V and 2 bases from J, with 13 bases between. Looked up from germline, CDR1 is SGHDT and CDR2 is YYEEEE. The CDR3 runs to 14 residues. The CDR3 DNA sequence: TGTGCCAGCAGCCCCCTAGGAACGCCCTACGAGCAGTACTTC. It encodes CASSPLGTPYEQYF.

V gene TRBV27 combines with J gene TRBJ1-6; TRBD1 matches 7 bases. The CDR3 sequence is 15 residues long. Per germline, CDR1 MNHEY and CDR2 SMNVEV (reference sequence). V shed 5 bases and J 6 bases; nucleotides not matched to a gene: 7. The CDR3 loop is CASSNRQGTNSPLHF. As DNA, the CDR3 is TGTGCCAGCAGTAACCGACAGGGAACTAATTCACCCCTCCACTTT.

The V gene is TRBV2, the J gene TRBJ2-7, with 13 bases that match TRBD2. The CDR3 consists of 15 residues. Losses at the gene ends were 4 bases for V and 4 bases for J; bases not matched to a gene: 4. CDR1 is SNHLY, CDR2 FYNNEI, per germline. In nucleotides, the CDR3 is TGTGCCAGCAGTGCAACTAGCGGGGGGGCTTACGAGCAGTACTTC. Its translation: CASSATSGGAYEQYF.

V and J are TRBV2 and TRBJ2-7; 8 positions agree with TRBD1. Per germline, CDR1 SNHLY and CDR2 FYNNEI. Germline trimming cut 7 bases from V and 0 bases from J; bases unmatched to any gene: 8. The CDR3 consists of 15 residues. CDR3 loop: CASNIEQGGSYEQYF. As DNA, the CDR3 is TGTGCCAGCAATATCGAACAGGGGGGCTCCTACGAGCAGTACTTC.

The CDR3 bases are TGTGCCTGGAGTGTAACCGGAGGAACCTACGAGCAGTACTTC. Its protein product is CAWSVTGGTYEQYF. This sequence joins TRBV30 and TRBJ2-7; TRBD2 is a possible D gene (5 bases). The CDR3 sequence is 14 residues long. Germline CDR1 is GTSNPN and CDR2 is SVGIG (reference sequence). V was clipped by 0 bases and J by 2 bases, with 11 bases between them.

The chain joins TRBV4-2 to TRBJ2-7; the match to TRBD2 covers 10 bases. The germline CDR1 and CDR2 sequences are LGHNA and YNFKEQ. Trimming cost V 1 base and J 0 bases; bases outside gene matches: 6. CDR3 size: 17 residues. The CDR3 region is CASSQGASGGDSYEQYF. CDR3 nucleotides: TGTGCCAGCAGCCAAGGGGCTAGCGGGGGAGACTCCTACGAGCAGTACTTC.

The chain employs TRBV18 and TRBJ2-7; possible D gene TRBD1, 6 bases. With 0 bases removed from V and 5 bases from J, the gap between germline ends came to 14 bases. CDR3 length: 15 amino acids. The V gene's germline CDR1 is KGHSH and CDR2 LQKENI. This CDR3 is CASSPPGRGSDEQYF. CDR3 in DNA: TGTGCCAGCTCACCACCGGGCAGGGGATCCGACGAGCAGTACTTC.

This clone was counted a few times. The rearrangement links TRBV19 to TRBJ1-1; a possible D gene is TRBD1 (5 bases). The CDR3 extends over 13 amino acids. Between the trimmed V and J ends, which lost 6 bases and 1 base, there was a span of 9 bases. Germline loops: CDR1 LNHDA, CDR2 SQIVND (reference sequence). The CDR3 region has the DNA TGTGCCAGTAGCCAGACAGAGAACACTGAAGCTTTCTTT. Translated, it gives CASSQTENTEAFF.

The chain recombines TRBV5-1 with TRBJ1-2; a weak D match, TRBD1 (6 bases). Trimming shortened V by 5 bases and J by 0 bases, and 14 bases separated the two germline ends. Per germline, CDR1 SGHRS and CDR2 YFSETQ. This CDR3 is 15 amino acids long. This CDR3 is CASSLQGQTNYGYTF. CDR3 bases: TGCGCCAGCAGTTTGCAGGGGCAGACTAACTATGGCTACACCTTC.

This chain connects TRBV6-1 to TRBJ2-4; D unresolved. This CDR3 contains 11 residues. The V end lost 10 bases, the J end lost 8 bases, and 12 bases lay between the germline ends. Germline V gives CDR1 MNHNS, CDR2 SASEGT. This CDR3 is CATFNWDIQYF. The DNA of the CDR3 is TGTGCCACCTTCAATTGGGACATTCAGTACTTC.

J is TRBJ1-2 and V is TRBV7-3; TRBD1 is a possible D gene (6 bases). CDR3 length equals 13 residues. The V gene lost 2 bases and the J gene lost 6 bases, with 10 bases spanning the gap. Looked up from germline, CDR1 is SGHTA and CDR2 is FQGTGA. Here the CDR3 reads CASSLGRTDGYTF. The CDR3 bases are TGTGCCAGCAGCTTAGGGCGGACAGATGGCTACACCTTC.

The J gene is TRBJ2-7, the V gene TRBV5-6, with 16 bases matching TRBD2. The germline gives CDR1 SGHDT, CDR2 YYEEEE. The CDR3 runs to 18 residues. Losses at the gene ends were 3 bases for V and 3 bases for J; bases not matched to a gene: 9. CDR3 sequence: CASSYKGLAGGPVYEQYF. In DNA, the CDR3 is TGTGCCAGCAGCTATAAGGGACTAGCGGGAGGGCCTGTCTACGAGCAGTACTTC.

The chain has TRBV5-1 and TRBJ1-3; 7 bases agree with TRBD1. The V gene end was trimmed by 7 bases and the J gene end by 6 bases; junction bases not matched to a gene: 7. This CDR3 spans 13 amino acids. Germline V gene lookup returns CDR1 SGHRS and CDR2 YFSETQ. CDR3 in amino acids: CASAREGANTIYF. CDR3 coding DNA: TGCGCCAGCGCTCGGGAGGGGGCAAACACCATATATTTT.

The J gene is TRBJ2-2, the V gene TRBV15; 7 bases map to TRBD2. This CDR3 comprises 14 residues. V shed 3 bases, J shed 4 bases, and the junction held 2 bases outside the gene matches. The V gene's germline CDR1 is LNHNV and CDR2 YYDKDF (reference sequence). CDR3 in amino acids: CATSSGGTTGELFF. DNA of the CDR3: TGTGCCACCAGCAGCGGGGGGACCACCGGGGAGCTGTTTTTT.

CDR3 protein: CAWKPGYEKLFF. CDR3 DNA: TGTGCCTGGAAACCGGGATATGAAAAACTGTTTTTT. The chain joins TRBV30 to TRBJ1-4; D is unresolved. This CDR3 is built from 12 residues. Trimming cost V 4 bases and J 6 bases, with 9 bases left between them. Germline-derived CDR1 and CDR2 are GTSNPN and SVGIG (reference sequence).

The J gene is TRBJ2-5, the V gene TRBV20-1; perhaps TRBD1 as D (5 bases). CDR1 DFQATT and CDR2 SNEGSKA come from the germline V gene (reference sequence). V dropped 5 bases and J dropped 13 bases, with 8 bases sitting between them. The CDR3 covers 8 residues. The CDR3 DNA sequence: TGCAGTGCTGGGGCTGGGTACTTC. Its protein is CSAGAGYF.

V is TRBV27 and J is TRBJ1-2; TRBD1 might be the D (5 bases). This CDR3 region has 14 residues. Between the trimmed V and J ends, which lost 2 bases and 2 bases, there was a span of 9 bases. The V gene's germline CDR1 is MNHEY and CDR2 SMNVEV (reference sequence). The CDR3 region is CASSLREGNYGYTF. DNA of the CDR3: TGTGCCAGCAGTTTAAGGGAGGGGAACTATGGCTACACCTTC.

Comments on this clone: The sample contains more than one DNA sequence encoding this CDR3. The chain recombines TRBV19 with TRBJ2-2; no definite D call. In germline, CDR1 is LNHDA, CDR2 SQIVND (reference sequence). This CDR3 is 13 amino acids long. V gave up 3 bases and J gave up 1 base, with 3 bases separating them. The CDR3 protein is CASSILNTGELFF. CDR3 in DNA: TGTGCCAGTAGTATTCTGAACACCGGGGAGCTGTTTTTT.

The chain uses TRBV11-1 and TRBJ1-2; the match to TRBD1 covers 7 bases. From germline, CDR1 is SGHAT and CDR2 FQDESV (reference sequence). The CDR3 loop spans 13 amino acids. V lost 6 bases, J lost 9 bases, and 10 bases stayed unmatched. The DNA of the CDR3 is TGTGCCAGCAGTTCGACAGGGAAAGATAGCTACACCTTC. Its protein product is CASSSTGKDSYTF.

Here the CDR3 reads CASSKDGAGSEQYF. The CDR3 DNA is TGTGCCAGCAGCAAAGATGGCGCGGGGTCCGAGCAGTACTTC. The chain couples TRBV21-1 to TRBJ2-7; the table gives TRBD2 as D, unverified against the DNA. TRBV21-1 is marked as a pseudogene. This CDR3 is 14 amino acids long.

V and J are TRBV6-1 and TRBJ2-1, with 9 bases aligning to TRBD2. The CDR3 extends over 17 amino acids. From germline, CDR1 is MNHNS and CDR2 SASEGT. V dropped 2 bases and J dropped 2; count of bases not matched to a gene: 7. The CDR3 DNA is TGTGCCAGCAGTGAACGGGGCGGGGGGGCCCCCTACAATGAGCAGTTCTTC. Amino acids: CASSERGGGAPYNEQFF.

The CDR3, as DNA: TGTGCCAGCAGCCGATTTGGACAGGGGGCCGATGAAAAACTGTTTTTT. Its translation is CASSRFGQGADEKLFF. The chain links TRBV2 to TRBJ1-4, with 11 nucleotides matching TRBD1. This CDR3 is 16 amino acids long. V was clipped by 6 bases and J by 6 bases; unmatched bases: 9. Germline CDR1 reads SNHLY; CDR2 reads FYNNEI. The full variable domain, rest sourced from reference TRBV2 and TRBJ1-4, is EPEVTQTPSHQVTQMGQEVILRCVPISNHLYFYWYRQILGQKVEFLVSFYNNEISEKSEIFDDQFSVERPDGSNFTLKIRSTKLEDSAMYFCASSRFGQGADEKLFFGSGTQLSVL.

Note on this clone: The junction does not match germline at one end; this may be a read error. The chain recombines TRBV10-1 with TRBJ1-4; D is possibly TRBD1 (6 bases). The CDR3 is 13 residues long. Germline V lookup: CDR1 WNHNN, CDR2 SYGVQD (reference sequence). In DNA form, the CDR3 reads TGCGCAAGCACGAGGGGGTTCAATGAAAAACTGTTTTTT. Amino acids: CASTRGFNEKLFF.

The chain employs TRBV5-4 and TRBJ2-7, with a weak D call TRBD2 (6 bases). The CDR3 extends over 14 amino acids. V gave up 4 bases and J gave up 4 bases, with 15 bases separating them. Per the germline V gene, CDR1 is SGHNT and CDR2 is YYREEE (reference sequence). The CDR3 spells CASSIRDSAYEQYF. The CDR3 DNA is TGTGCCAGCAGCATCCGGGACTCTGCTTACGAGCAGTACTTC.

The chain has TRBV11-1 and TRBJ2-5, with D possibly matching TRBD1 (5 bases). V was pared by 0 bases and J by 1 base, with 9 bases between. The CDR3 spans 15 residues. Per germline, CDR1 SGHAT and CDR2 FQDESV (reference sequence). CDR3: CASSLAQGIQETQYF. The CDR3 bases are TGTGCCAGCAGCTTAGCGCAGGGCATCCAAGAGACCCAGTACTTC.